This TCR beta chain appears in the sequencing data of a study of blood T cell repertoires in COVID-19. The V and J ends lost 3 bases and 5 bases, in that order; junction bases with no gene match: 12. CDR3 size: 16 residues. Germline CDR1 is SQVTM and CDR2 is ANQGSEA. In the original workflow: Reference gene primers were amplified, and this amplification served to estimate nucleated cell counts. Profiling relied on immunoSEQ multiplex PCR, and the TCRdb table lists in-frame clones only, not all of them. V, J and clone size derive from that table, while D and trimming were established from the DNA sequence. The data contain about 670,000 clones, about nine tenths of them singletons.

V gene TRBV29-1 combines with J gene TRBJ2-2; 7 positions match TRBD2. The clonotype comes from a woman younger than 30 with acute or convalescent COVID-19. The sequenced material came from peripheral blood. This CDR3 is CSVDLSSGGYTGELFF. CDR3 in DNA: TGCAGCGTTGATTTAAGCTCGGGGGGATATACCGGGGAGCTGTTTTTT.